What follows are 3 T cell receptor beta chains derived from one specimen sequenced in a study of spatial heterogeneity in lung cancer. The study, taken as a whole, reports: Tumor mutation counts were tracked by expanded intratumoral alpha and beta TCR counts.

As to time point: sample taken at primary tumor resection. These receptors have no identified antigens. TCRdb re-derived calls from the 5' RACE reads in MiXCR, one entry per CDR3 protein. Here the sample spans about 9,200 distinct CDR3 sequences, roughly half being singletons. This material consisted of lung tumor tissue, taken at surgery. The receptors derive from a female donor with early-stage non-small cell lung cancer.

The chain joins TRBV9 to TRBJ2-7, with D unresolved. CDR3 length: 13 amino acids. Germline-derived CDR1 and CDR2 are SGDLS and YYNGEE. Trimming shortened V by 0 bases and J by 5 bases, and 9 bases separated the two germline ends. DNA of the CDR3: TGTGCCAGCAGCGTAGGGCAGCTCAACGAGCAGTACTTC. Amino acids: CASSVGQLNEQYF.

The chain uses TRBV6-2 or TRBV6-3 and TRBJ1-5; D is unclear. The CDR3 is 14 residues long. V dropped 2 bases and J dropped 5 bases, with 10 bases sitting between them. Germline CDR1 is MNHEY and CDR2 is SVGEGT. CDR3 in DNA: TGTGCCAGCAGTTACCGCAGGTTTGATCAGCCCCAGCATTTT. It is translated as CASSYRRFDQPQHF.

The J gene is TRBJ1-2, the V gene TRBV18; perhaps TRBD1 as D (5 bases). The CDR3 contains 15 residues. The V end lost 3 bases, the J end lost 8 bases, and 19 bases lay between the germline ends. The germline CDR1 and CDR2 sequences are KGHSH and LQKENI. The CDR3 reads CASSPRGEVFGGYTF. In DNA, the CDR3 is TGTGCCAGCTCACCCCGAGGGGAGGTCTTTGGAGGCTACACCTTC.